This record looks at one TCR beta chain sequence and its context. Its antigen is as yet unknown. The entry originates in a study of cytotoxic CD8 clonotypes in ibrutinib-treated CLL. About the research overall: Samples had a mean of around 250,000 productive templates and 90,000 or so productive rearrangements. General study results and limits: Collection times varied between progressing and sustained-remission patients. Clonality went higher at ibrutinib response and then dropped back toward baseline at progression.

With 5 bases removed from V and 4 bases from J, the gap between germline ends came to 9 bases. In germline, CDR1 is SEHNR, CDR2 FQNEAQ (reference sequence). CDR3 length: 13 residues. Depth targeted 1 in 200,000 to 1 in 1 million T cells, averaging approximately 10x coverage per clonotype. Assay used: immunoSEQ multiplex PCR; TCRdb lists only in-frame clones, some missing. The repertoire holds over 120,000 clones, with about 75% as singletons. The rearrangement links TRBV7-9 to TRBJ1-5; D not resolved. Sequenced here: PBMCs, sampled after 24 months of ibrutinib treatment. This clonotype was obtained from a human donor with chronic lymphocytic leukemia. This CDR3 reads CASSQDGNQPQHF. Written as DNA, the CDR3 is TGTGCCAGCAGCCAGGACGGGAATCAGCCCCAGCATTTT.